This T cell receptor (beta chain) comes out of a study of blood T cell repertoires in COVID-19. The overall study: Whether acute or convalescent, the COVID-19 samples came from the United States, Italy and Spain. The cDNA or gDNA used as material had been derived from T cells, B-cell-depleted T cells, or PBMCs.

The data were produced by immunoSEQ multiplex PCR, yet TCRdb's version contains in-frame clones alone and is incomplete. The sample records around 150,000 clones, around 83% being singletons. Germline values: CDR1 LNHDA, CDR2 SQIVND (reference sequence). The CDR3 contains 14 residues. V lost 6 bases, J lost 4 bases, and 15 bases lay in between. Seattle's cohort entered during active infection and was followed longitudinally. This receptor was obtained from a man aged 30 to 39 with COVID-19, enrolled during active disease. J is TRBJ2-5 and V is TRBV19, with a possible D match to TRBD1 (6 bases). Sequences were obtained from peripheral blood. The CDR3 nucleotides are TGTGCCAGTAGGGCTCAGGGGTCCGGAGAGACCCAGTACTTC. Residues: CASRAQGSGETQYF. Full variable domain (outside the CDR3, taken from reference TRBV19 and TRBJ2-5): DGGITQSPKYLFRKEGQNVTLSCEQNLNHDAMYWYRQDPGQGLRLIYYSQIVNDFQKGDIAEGYSVSREKKESFPLTVTSAQKNPTAFYLCASRAQGSGETQYFGPGTRLLVL.